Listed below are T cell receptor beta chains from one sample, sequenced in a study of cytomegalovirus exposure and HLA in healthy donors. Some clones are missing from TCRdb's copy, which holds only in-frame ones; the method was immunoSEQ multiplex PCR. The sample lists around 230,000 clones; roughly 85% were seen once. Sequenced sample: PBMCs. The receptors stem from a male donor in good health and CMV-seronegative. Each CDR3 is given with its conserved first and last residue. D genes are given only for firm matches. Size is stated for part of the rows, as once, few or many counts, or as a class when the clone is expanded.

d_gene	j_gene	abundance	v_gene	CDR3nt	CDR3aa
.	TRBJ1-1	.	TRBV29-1	TGCAGCGTTGGTCAGGGGATCCGAAGGACTGAAGCTTTCTTT	CSVGQGIRRTEAFF
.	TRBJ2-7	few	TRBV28	TGTGCCAGCAGTACGCAAGCCGAGGGGGTTTCCGAGCAGTACTTC	CASSTQAEGVSEQYF
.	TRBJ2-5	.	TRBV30	TGTGCCTGGAGTGTTGGGAGCGGGCAAGAGACCCAGTACTTC	CAWSVGSGQETQYF
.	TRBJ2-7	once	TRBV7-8	TGTGCCAGCAGCTTAGTAACCTACGAGCAGTACTTC	CASSLVTYEQYF
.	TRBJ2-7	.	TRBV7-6	TGTGCCAGCAGCTTAGTAAGGGCGGCGGGCGGGAACGAGCAGTACTTC	CASSLVRAAGGNEQYF
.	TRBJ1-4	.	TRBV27	TGTGCCAGCAGTTTTGGTGCGGGAACGTCAAATGAAAAACTGTTTTTT	CASSFGAGTSNEKLFF
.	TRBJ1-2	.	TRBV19	TGTGCCAGTAGGAACCCTGGGGCGGGGGACTATGGCTACACCTTC	CASRNPGAGDYGYTF
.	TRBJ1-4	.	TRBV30	TGTGCCTGGAGTGTCGCCCGACTGGCCAATGAAAAACTGTTTTTT	CAWSVARLANEKLFF
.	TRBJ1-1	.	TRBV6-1	TGTGCCAGCGCCCTCCAGAACATGAACACTGAAGCTTTCTTT	CASALQNMNTEAFF
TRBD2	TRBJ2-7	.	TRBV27	TGTGCCAGCAGTTCCCGACTAGCGAGCTCCTACGAGCAGTACTTC	CASSSRLASSYEQYF
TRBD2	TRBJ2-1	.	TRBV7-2	TGTGCCAGCAGCCCCCGAGCGGGAAGGGAGCAGTTCTTC	CASSPRAGREQFF
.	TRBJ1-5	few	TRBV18	TGTGCCAGCTCACCAGGAGGTAATGGCAATCAGCCCCAGCATTTT	CASSPGGNGNQPQHF
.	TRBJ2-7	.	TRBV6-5	TGTGCCAGCAGTCCCAGACAGAAACCCTACGAGCAGTACTTC	CASSPRQKPYEQYF
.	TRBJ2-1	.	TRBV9	TGTGCCAGCAGCGTTCGGGGTGAGCAGTTCTTC	CASSVRGEQFF
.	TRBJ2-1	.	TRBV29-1	TGCAGCGTTCTTCGGGACAACACCTACAATGAGCAGTTCTTC	CSVLRDNTYNEQFF
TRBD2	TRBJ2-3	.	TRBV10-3	TGTGCCATCAGTCGAAGGGGACTAGCGGCCACGGGAGATACGCAGTATTTT	CAISRRGLAATGDTQYF
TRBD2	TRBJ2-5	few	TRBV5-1	TGCGCCAGCAGTACGGCGGGGGGCCAAGAGACCCAGTACTTC	CASSTAGGQETQYF
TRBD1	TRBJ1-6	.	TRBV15	TGTGCCACCAGCAGGACAGGGGCGGATTCACCCCTCCACTTT	CATSRTGADSPLHF
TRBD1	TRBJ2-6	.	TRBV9	TGTGCCAGCAGCCGGACAGGGGATGTGTCTGGGGCCAACGTCCTGACTTTC	CASSRTGDVSGANVLTF
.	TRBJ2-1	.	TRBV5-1	TGCGCCAGCAGCTTGGAGGGGGGGATCAGGGGAGTTGGGTCCTCCTACAATGAGCAGTTCTTC	CASSLEGGIRGVGSSYNEQFF
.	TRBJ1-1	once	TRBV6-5	TGTGCCAGCAGTTACGGGCAGGACACTGAAGCTTTCTTT	CASSYGQDTEAFF
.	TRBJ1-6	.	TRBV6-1	TGTGCCAGCAGTGAAGACCCTCTTGGCGGTAATTCACCCCTCCACTTT	CASSEDPLGGNSPLHF
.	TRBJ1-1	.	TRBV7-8	TGTGCCAGCAGCTTAGGACGGGGAGGGGAAATGGGCACTGAAGCTTTCTTT	CASSLGRGGEMGTEAFF
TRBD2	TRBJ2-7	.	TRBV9	TGTGCCAGCAGCGTAGGGGGACTAGCGGGAGTCGAGCAGTACTTC	CASSVGGLAGVEQYF
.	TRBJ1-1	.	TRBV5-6	TGTGCCAGCAGCTTGGGGCACGTTCGGGCTGAAGCTTTCTTT	CASSLGHVRAEAFF
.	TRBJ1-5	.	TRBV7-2	TGTGCCAGCAGCTTACGGGGGGCCGATCAGCCCCAGCATTTT	CASSLRGADQPQHF
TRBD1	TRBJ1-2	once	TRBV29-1	TGCAGCGTTGAAGAACGGGACAGGATAGATGGCTACACCTTC	CSVEERDRIDGYTF
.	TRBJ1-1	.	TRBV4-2	TGTGCCAGCAGCCAAGTGCACAGGGAGGGGACTGAAGCTTTCTTT	CASSQVHREGTEAFF
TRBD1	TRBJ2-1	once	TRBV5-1	TGCGCCAGCAGCTTGGCCGACAGGGCGGATGAGCAGTTCTTC	CASSLADRADEQFF
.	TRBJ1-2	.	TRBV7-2	TGTGCCAGCAGCGCACCGGGACTCCTGGATGGCTACACCTTC	CASSAPGLLDGYTF
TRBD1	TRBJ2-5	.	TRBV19	TGTGCCAGTAGTACGTGGGACAGGGGGGACCAAGAGACCCAGTACTTC	CASSTWDRGDQETQYF
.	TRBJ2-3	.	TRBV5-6	TGTGCCAGCAGCTTGGGCGATCTTTGGAGACTCACAGATACGCAGTATTTT	CASSLGDLWRLTDTQYF
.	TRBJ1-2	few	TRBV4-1	TGCGCCAGCAGCCAAGGGATATGGGGCGCGGTTGGCTACACCTTC	CASSQGIWGAVGYTF
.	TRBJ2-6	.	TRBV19	TGTGCCAGTAGTACGGTTAGCTCTGGGGCCAACGTCCTGACTTTC	CASSTVSSGANVLTF
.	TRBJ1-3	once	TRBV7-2	TGTGCCAGCAGCTTAGGGGGGCAGGGGAACACCATATATTTT	CASSLGGQGNTIYF
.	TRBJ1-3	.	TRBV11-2	TGTGCCAGCAGCTTAGGTCTCTCTGGAAACACCATATATTTT	CASSLGLSGNTIYF
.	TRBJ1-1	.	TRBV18	TGTGCCAGCTCACCGGACATCCCTGAAGCTTTCTTT	CASSPDIPEAFF
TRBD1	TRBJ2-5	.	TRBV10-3	TGTGCCATCGGTGGGGGGACAGGGGGTTGGGAGACCCAGTACTTC	CAIGGGTGGWETQYF
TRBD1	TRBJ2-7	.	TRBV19	TGTGCCAGTAGTTTCGACCGGGACAGGCCCTACGAGCAGTACTTC	CASSFDRDRPYEQYF
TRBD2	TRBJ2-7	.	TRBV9	TGTGCCAGCAGCATCACTAGCGGGACCTACGAGCAGTACTTC	CASSITSGTYEQYF
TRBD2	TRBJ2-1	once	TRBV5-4	TGTGCCAGCAGCCCCGGCCTAGCGGGAGTAGGGGGCGGCAATGAGCAGTTCTTC	CASSPGLAGVGGGNEQFF
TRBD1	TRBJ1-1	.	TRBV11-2	TGTGCCAGCCTCCCCTTCCTGGGACAGAGGAACACTGAAGCTTTCTTT	CASLPFLGQRNTEAFF
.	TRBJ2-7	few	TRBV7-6	TGTTGGAAGGAGGGAGACTACGAGCAGTACTTC	CWKEGDYEQYF
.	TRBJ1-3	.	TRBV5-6	TGTGCCAGCAGCTTAGGAGGGATTGGTGGAAACACCATATATTTT	CASSLGGIGGNTIYF
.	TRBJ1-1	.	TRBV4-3	TGCGCCAGCAGCCAAGGTCGGAACACTGAAGCTTTCTTT	CASSQGRNTEAFF
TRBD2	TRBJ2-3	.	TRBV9	TGTGCCAGCAGCGTAGGGGCGGGGGGGGATACGCAGTATTTT	CASSVGAGGDTQYF
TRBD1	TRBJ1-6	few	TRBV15	TGTGCCACCAGCAGAATGGTTGGGACAGGGGCTTCACCCCTCCACTTT	CATSRMVGTGASPLHF
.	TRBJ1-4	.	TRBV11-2	TGTGCCAGCAGCCAAGGGCAGGGAGGGGGTGAAAAACTGTTTTTT	CASSQGQGGGEKLFF
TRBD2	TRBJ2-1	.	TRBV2	TGTGCCAGCAGTGGGGGTCTAGCGGGGGAATACAATGAGCAGTTCTTC	CASSGGLAGEYNEQFF
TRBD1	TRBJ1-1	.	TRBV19	TGTGCCAGTAGTCTAGGACAGGTAGCTGAAGCTTTCTTT	CASSLGQVAEAFF
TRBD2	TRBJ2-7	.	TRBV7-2	TGTGCCAGCAGCTCCGACCCCGGGACTAGCGGGTTTTCCTACGAGCAGTACTTC	CASSSDPGTSGFSYEQYF
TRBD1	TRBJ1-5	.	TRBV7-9	TGTGCCAGCAGCTTAGTTTTCGGACAGGGGGCTCAGCCCCAGCATTTT	CASSLVFGQGAQPQHF
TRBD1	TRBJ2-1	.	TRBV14	TGTGCCAGCAGCTGGGACAGGTACAATGAGCAGTTCTTC	CASSWDRYNEQFF
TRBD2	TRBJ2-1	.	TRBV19	TGTGCCAGTAGTCAACTAGCGGGGGGGAATGAGCAGTTCTTC	CASSQLAGGNEQFF